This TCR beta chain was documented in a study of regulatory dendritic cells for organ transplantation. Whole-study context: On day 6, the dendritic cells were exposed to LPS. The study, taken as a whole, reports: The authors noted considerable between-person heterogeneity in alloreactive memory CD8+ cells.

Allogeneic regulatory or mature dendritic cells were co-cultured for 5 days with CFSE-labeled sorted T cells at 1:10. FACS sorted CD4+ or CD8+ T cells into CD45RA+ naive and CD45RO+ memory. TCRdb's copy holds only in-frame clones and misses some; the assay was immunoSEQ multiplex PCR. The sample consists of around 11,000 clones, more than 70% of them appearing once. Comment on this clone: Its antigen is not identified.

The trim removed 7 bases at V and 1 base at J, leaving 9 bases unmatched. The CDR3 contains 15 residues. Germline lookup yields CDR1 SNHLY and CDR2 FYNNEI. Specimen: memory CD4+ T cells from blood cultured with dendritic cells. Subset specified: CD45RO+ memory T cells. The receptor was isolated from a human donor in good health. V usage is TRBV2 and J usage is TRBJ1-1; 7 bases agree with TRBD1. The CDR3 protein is CASTTTGTANTEAFF. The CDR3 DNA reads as TGTGCCAGCACCACGACCGGGACAGCGAACACTGAAGCTTTCTTT. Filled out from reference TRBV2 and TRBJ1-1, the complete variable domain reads EPEVTQTPSHQVTQMGQEVILRCVPISNHLYFYWYRQILGQKVEFLVSFYNNEISEKSEIFDDQFSVERPDGSNFTLKIRSTKLEDSAMYFCASTTTGTANTEAFFGQGTRLTVV.